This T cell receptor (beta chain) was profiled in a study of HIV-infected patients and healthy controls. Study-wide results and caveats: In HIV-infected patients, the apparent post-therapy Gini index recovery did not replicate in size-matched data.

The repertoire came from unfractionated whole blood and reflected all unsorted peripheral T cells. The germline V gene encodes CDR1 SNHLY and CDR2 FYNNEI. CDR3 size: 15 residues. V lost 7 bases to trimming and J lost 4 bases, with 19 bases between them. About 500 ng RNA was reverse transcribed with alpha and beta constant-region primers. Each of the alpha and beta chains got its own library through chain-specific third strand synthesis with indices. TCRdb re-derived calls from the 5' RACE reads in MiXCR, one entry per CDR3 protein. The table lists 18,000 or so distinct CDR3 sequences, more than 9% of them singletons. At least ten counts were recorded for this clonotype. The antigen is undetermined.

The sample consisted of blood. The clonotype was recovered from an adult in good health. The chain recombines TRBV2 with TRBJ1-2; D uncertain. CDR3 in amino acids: CASIPQPMNTYGYTF. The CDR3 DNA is TGTGCCAGCATTCCCCAACCGATGAACACCTATGGCTACACCTTC. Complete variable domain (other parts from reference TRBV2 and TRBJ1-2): EPEVTQTPSHQVTQMGQEVILRCVPISNHLYFYWYRQILGQKVEFLVSFYNNEISEKSEIFDDQFSVERPDGSNFTLKIRSTKLEDSAMYFCASIPQPMNTYGYTFGSGTRLTVV.